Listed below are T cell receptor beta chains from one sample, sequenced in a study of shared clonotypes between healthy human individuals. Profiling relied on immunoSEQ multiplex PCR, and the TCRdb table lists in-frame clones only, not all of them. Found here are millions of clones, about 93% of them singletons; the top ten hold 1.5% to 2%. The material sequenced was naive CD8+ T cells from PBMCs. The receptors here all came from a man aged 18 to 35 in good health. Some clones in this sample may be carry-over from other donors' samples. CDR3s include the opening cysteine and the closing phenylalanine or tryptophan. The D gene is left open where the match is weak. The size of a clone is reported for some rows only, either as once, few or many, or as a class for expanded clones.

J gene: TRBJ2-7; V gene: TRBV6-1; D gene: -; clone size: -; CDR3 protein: CASSEASYGGEQYF; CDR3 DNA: TGTGCCAGCAGTGAGGCTAGCTACGGGGGCGAGCAGTACTTC
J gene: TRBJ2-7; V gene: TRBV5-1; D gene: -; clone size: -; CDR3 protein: CASRDSSYEQYF; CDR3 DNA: TGCGCCAGCAGGGACAGTTCCTACGAGCAGTACTTC
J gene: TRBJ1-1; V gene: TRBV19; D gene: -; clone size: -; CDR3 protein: CASSMGTAFF; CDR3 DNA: TGTGCCAGTAGTATGGGGACAGCTTTCTTT
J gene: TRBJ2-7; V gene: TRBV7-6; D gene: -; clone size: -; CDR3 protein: CASSLTGHSYEQYF; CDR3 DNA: TGTGCCAGCAGCTTAACGGGACACTCCTACGAGCAGTACTTC
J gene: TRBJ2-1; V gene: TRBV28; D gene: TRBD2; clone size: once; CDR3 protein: CASSLFLAGATPKLYGHAEQFF; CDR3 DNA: TGTGCCAGCAGTTTATTTCTAGCGGGAGCAACCCCCAAACTCTACGGGCACGCGGAGCAGTTCTTC
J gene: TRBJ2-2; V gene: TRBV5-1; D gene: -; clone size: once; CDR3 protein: CASSLPKDSANTGELFF; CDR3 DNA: TGCGCCAGCAGCTTACCTAAGGACTCTGCGAACACCGGGGAGCTGTTTTTT
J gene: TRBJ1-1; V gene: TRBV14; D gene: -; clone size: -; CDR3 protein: CASSQERDWTEAFF; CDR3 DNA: TGTGCCAGCAGCCAAGAGCGGGATTGGACTGAAGCTTTCTTT
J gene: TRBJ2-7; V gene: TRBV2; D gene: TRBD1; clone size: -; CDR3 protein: CASSGRTGRSYEQYF; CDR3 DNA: TGTGCCAGCAGTGGTAGGACAGGCCGCTCCTACGAGCAGTACTTC
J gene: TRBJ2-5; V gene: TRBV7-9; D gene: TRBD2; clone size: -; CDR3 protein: CASSLVPGGGQETQYF; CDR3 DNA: TGTGCCAGCAGCTTAGTGCCGGGGGGAGGCCAAGAGACCCAGTACTTC
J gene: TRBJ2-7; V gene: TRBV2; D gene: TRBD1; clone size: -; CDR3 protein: CASSGYRGYEQYF; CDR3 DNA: TGTGCCAGCAGTGGTTACAGGGGATACGAGCAGTACTTC
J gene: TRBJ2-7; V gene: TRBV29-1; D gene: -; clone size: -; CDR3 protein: CSVERQWGQGNGLAGDLYEQYF; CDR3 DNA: TGCAGCGTTGAGCGTCAGTGGGGACAGGGAAATGGGCTAGCGGGAGACCTCTACGAGCAGTACTTC
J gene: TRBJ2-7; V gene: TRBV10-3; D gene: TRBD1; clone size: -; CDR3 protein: CAISESTGVRVGEQYF; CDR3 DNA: TGTGCCATCAGTGAGTCGACAGGGGTGAGGGTCGGCGAGCAGTACTTC
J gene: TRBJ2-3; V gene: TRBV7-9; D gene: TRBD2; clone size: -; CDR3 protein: CASPPGLAGSTDTQYF; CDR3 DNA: TGTGCCAGCCCCCCCGGGCTAGCGGGGAGCACAGATACGCAGTATTTT
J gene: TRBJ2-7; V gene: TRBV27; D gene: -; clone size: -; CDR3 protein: CASRNEWGRTYEQYF; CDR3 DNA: TGTGCCAGCAGGAACGAATGGGGGCGAACCTACGAGCAGTACTTC
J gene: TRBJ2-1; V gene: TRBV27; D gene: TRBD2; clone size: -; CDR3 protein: CASSLLAGVVAEQFF; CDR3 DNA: TGTGCCAGCAGTTTACTAGCGGGAGTAGTCGCTGAGCAGTTCTTC
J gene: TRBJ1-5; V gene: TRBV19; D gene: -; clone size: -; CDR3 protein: CASTPHAVAGQPQHF; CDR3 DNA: TGTGCCAGTACCCCTCATGCCGTTGCAGGCCAGCCCCAGCATTTT
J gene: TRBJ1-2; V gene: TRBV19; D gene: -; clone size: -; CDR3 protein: CASSVRRDGVSYGYTF; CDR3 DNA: TGTGCCAGTAGTGTCCGCCGAGATGGGGTTAGCTATGGCTACACCTTC
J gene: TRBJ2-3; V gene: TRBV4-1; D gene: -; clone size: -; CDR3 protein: CASSPRTLPHTDTQYF; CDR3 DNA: TGCGCCAGCAGCCCGAGGACGTTACCTCACACAGATACGCAGTATTTT
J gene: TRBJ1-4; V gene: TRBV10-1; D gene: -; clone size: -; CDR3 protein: CASSESDPADNEKLFF; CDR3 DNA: TGCGCCAGCAGTGAGTCTGACCCCGCTGACAATGAAAAACTGTTTTTT
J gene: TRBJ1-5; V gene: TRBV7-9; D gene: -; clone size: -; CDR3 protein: CASTEEGGAQHF; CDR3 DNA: TGTGCCAGCACCGAAGAGGGAGGGGCCCAGCATTTT
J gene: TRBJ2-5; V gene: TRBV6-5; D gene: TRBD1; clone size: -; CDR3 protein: CASSDRVQETQYF; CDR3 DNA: TGTGCCAGCAGCGACAGGGTACAAGAGACCCAGTACTTC
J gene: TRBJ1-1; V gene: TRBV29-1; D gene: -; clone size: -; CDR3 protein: CSVAPGWYTEAFF; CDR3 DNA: TGCAGCGTAGCCCCAGGGTGGTATACTGAAGCTTTCTTT
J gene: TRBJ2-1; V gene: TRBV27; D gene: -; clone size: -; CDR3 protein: CASSPAPQKQFF; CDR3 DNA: TGTGCCAGCAGTCCAGCCCCTCAAAAGCAGTTCTTC
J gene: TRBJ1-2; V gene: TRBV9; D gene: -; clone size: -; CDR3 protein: CASSDGAAVDFSSYTF; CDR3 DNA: TGTGCCAGCAGCGACGGGGCGGCAGTAGATTTTTCATCCTACACCTTC
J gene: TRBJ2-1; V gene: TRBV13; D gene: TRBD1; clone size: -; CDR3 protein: CASSSFRDRGYNEQFF; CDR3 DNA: TGTGCCAGCAGCTCGTTCCGGGACAGGGGTTACAATGAGCAGTTCTTC
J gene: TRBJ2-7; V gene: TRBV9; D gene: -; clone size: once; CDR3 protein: CASSVGGDTAEQYF; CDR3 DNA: TGTGCCAGCAGCGTAGGCGGGGACACCGCCGAGCAGTACTTC
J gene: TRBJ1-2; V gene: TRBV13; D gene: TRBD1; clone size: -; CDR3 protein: CASSGGTGRNYGYTF; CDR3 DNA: TGTGCCAGCAGCGGGGGGACAGGGCGTAACTATGGCTACACCTTC
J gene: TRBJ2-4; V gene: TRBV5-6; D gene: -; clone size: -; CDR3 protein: CASSLGGHIQYF; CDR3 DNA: TGTGCCAGCAGCCTGGGGGGTCACATTCAGTACTTC
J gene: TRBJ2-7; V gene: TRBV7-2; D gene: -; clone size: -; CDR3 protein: CASGLVGVGHYEQYF; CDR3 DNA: TGTGCCAGCGGTTTGGTGGGAGTAGGGCATTACGAGCAGTACTTC
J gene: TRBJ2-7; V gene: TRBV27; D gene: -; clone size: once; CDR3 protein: CARREQYF; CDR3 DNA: TGTGCCCGGCGGGAGCAGTACTTC
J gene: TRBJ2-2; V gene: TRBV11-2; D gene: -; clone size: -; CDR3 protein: CASSWAGAGVGGELFF; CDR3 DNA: TGTGCCAGCAGCTGGGCCGGGGCAGGGGTAGGCGGGGAGCTGTTTTTT
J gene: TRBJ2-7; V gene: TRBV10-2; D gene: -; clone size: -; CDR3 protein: CASSAGPPYEQYF; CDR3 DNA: TGCGCCAGCAGTGCCGGACCTCCCTACGAGCAGTACTTC
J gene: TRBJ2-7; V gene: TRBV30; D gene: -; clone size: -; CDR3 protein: CAWSVPGGSSYEQYF; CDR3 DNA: TGTGCCTGGAGTGTACCTGGGGGAAGCTCCTACGAGCAGTACTTC
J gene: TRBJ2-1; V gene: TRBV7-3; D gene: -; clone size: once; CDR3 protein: CASTGSAHNEQFF; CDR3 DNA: TGTGCGAGCACTGGTTCGGCCCACAATGAGCAGTTCTTC
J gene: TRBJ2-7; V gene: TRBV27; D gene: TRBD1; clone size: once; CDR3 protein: CASSSSQGATTYEQYF; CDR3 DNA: TGTGCCAGCAGTTCCTCGCAGGGGGCGACAACCTACGAGCAGTACTTC
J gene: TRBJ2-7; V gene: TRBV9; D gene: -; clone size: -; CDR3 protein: CASSAGTNYEQYF; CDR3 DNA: TGTGCCAGCAGCGCAGGGACAAACTACGAGCAGTACTTC
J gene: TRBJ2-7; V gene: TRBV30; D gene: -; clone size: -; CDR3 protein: CAWSVWAETYEQYF; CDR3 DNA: TGTGCCTGGAGTGTATGGGCAGAGACCTACGAGCAGTACTTC
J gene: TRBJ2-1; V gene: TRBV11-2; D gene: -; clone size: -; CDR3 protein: CASSPGLGGAYNEQFF; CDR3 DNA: TGTGCCAGCAGCCCTGGTTTGGGGGGCGCCTACAATGAGCAGTTCTTC
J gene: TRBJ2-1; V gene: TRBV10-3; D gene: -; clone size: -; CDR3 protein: CAITGGSVEQFF; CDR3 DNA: TGTGCCATCACTGGGGGGAGTGTTGAGCAGTTCTTC
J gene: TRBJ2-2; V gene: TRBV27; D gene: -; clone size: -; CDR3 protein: CASSLSGLLGIGELFF; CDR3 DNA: TGTGCCAGCAGTTTATCCGGTCTCCTAGGGATCGGGGAGCTGTTTTTT
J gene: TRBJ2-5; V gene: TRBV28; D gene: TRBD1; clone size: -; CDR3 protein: CASSLDREGAEETQYF; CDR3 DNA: TGTGCCAGCAGTTTAGATAGAGAGGGGGCGGAAGAGACCCAGTACTTC
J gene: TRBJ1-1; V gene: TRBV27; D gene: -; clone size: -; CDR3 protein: CASSSWGLETEAFF; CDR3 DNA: TGTGCCAGCAGTTCTTGGGGGTTGGAGACTGAAGCTTTCTTT
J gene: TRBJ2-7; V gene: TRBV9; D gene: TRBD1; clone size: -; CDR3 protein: CASSAGTGIEQYF; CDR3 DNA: TGTGCCAGCAGCGCAGGGACAGGGATCGAGCAGTACTTC
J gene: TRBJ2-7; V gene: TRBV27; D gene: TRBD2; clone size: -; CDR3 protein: CASNPGTTASYEQYF; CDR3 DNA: TGTGCCAGCAATCCCGGGACTACCGCCTCCTACGAGCAGTACTTC
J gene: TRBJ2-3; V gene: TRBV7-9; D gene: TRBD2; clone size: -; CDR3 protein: CASSPLGAGLADTQYF; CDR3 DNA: TGTGCCAGCAGCCCCTTGGGAGCGGGACTTGCAGATACGCAGTATTTT
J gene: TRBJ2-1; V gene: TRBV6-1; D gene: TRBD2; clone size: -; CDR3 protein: CASSRAGGVYNEQFF; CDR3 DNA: TGTGCCAGCAGTAGGGCGGGAGGAGTCTACAATGAGCAGTTCTTC
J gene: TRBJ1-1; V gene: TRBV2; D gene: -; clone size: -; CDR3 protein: CASSMGGGTEAFF; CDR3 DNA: TGTGCCAGCAGTATGGGAGGCGGCACTGAAGCTTTCTTT
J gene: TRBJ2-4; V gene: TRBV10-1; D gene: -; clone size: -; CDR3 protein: CASSEGESNIQYF; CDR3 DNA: TGCGCCAGCAGTGAGGGGGAATCAAACATTCAGTACTTC
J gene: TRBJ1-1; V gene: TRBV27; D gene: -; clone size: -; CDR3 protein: CASSLSWSGNTEAFF; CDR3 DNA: TGTGCCAGCAGTTTATCTTGGTCGGGGAACACTGAAGCTTTCTTT
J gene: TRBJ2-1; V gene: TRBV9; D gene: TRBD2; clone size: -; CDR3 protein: CASSASGTGYNEQFF; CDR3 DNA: TGTGCCAGCAGCGCTAGCGGGACCGGATACAATGAGCAGTTCTTC
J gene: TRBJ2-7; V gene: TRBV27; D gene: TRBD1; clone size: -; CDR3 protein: CASSRVGTGYYEQYF; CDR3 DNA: TGTGCCAGCAGCCGGGTGGGGACAGGGTATTACGAGCAGTACTTC
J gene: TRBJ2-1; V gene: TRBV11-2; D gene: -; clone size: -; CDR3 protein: CASSLEGPFAGPYNEQFF; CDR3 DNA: TGTGCCAGCAGCTTAGAGGGACCCTTTGCCGGTCCCTACAATGAGCAGTTCTTC
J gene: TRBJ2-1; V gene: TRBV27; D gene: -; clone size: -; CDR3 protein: CASSFRDSPLAHEQFF; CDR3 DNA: TGTGCCAGCAGTTTCCGGGACTCCCCTCTCGCTCATGAGCAGTTCTTC